The 17 T cell receptor beta chains below were found in one sample sequenced in a study of T cells after yellow fever vaccination. Each CDR3 protein gets one entry after TCRdb re-called the 5' RACE reads with MiXCR. Here the sample spans around 340,000 distinct CDR3 sequences, more than 8.5% being singletons. This material consisted of PBMCs, taken on the day of the first yellow fever vaccination. The origin of the receptors is a man aged 18 to 35 who received the YFV17D yellow fever vaccine.

There are a few counts of this clonotype. The genes are TRBV4-2 and TRBJ1-1; D uncertain. V gave up 0 bases and J gave up 6 bases, with 8 bases separating them. Germline CDR1 is LGHNA and CDR2 is YNFKEQ. The CDR3 runs to 13 residues. In DNA, the CDR3 is TGTGCCAGCAGCCAAGAACGGGGATCTGAAGCTTTCTTT. Encoded protein: CASSQERGSEAFF.

Many counts were recorded for this clonotype. The CDR3 DNA reads TGCAGTGCTAGAGACCCCCCCCAGGGTGAGCAGTTCTTC. It is translated as CSARDPPQGEQFF. The chain has TRBV20-1 and TRBJ2-1, with a tentative D call TRBD1 (5 bases). The CDR3 runs 13 residues. The V gene lost 0 bases and the J gene lost 9 bases, with 12 bases spanning the gap. From germline, CDR1 is DFQATT and CDR2 SNEGSKA (reference sequence).

This clonotype was seen a handful of times. The chain has TRBV6-1 and TRBJ2-3; TRBD2 agrees at 9 bases. Trimming took 8 bases from V and 2 from J; bases not matched to a gene: 8. Germline V gives CDR1 MNHNS, CDR2 SASEGT. The CDR3 consists of 15 residues. CDR3 DNA: TGTGCCAGCTCGGGCGGGGGGGTAATCACAGATACGCAGTATTTT. Encoded protein: CASSGGGVITDTQYF.

The chain is built from TRBV5-4 and TRBJ2-3; 8 bases are shared with TRBD2. The CDR3 has 16 amino acids. CDR1 is SGHNT, CDR2 YYREEE, per germline (reference sequence). The trim removed 3 bases at V and 1 base at J, leaving 7 bases unmatched. The CDR3 DNA reads as TGTGCCAGCAGCTCCTTCCGGGGGGGCGGCACAGATACGCAGTATTTT. Its translation is CASSSFRGGGTDTQYF.

V gene TRBV20-1 combines with J gene TRBJ2-7, with 8 nucleotides matching TRBD2. CDR1 DFQATT and CDR2 SNEGSKA come from the germline V gene (reference sequence). The CDR3 spans 17 residues. Trimming cost V 5 bases and J 3 bases; bases outside gene matches: 18. CDR3 residues: CSAPRTPSSGGNYEQYV. In nucleotides, the CDR3 is TGCAGTGCTCCCCGCACCCCGTCGAGCGGGGGCAACTACGAGCAGTACGTC.

This clonotype was observed a few times. The J gene is TRBJ2-3, the V gene TRBV18, with D uncertain. From germline, CDR1 is KGHSH and CDR2 LQKENI. The CDR3 contains 14 residues. V was clipped by 3 bases and J by 6 bases, with 13 bases between them. The chain's CDR3 is CASSPREPGDTQYF. The CDR3 DNA follows: TGTGCCAGCTCACCCCGCGAGCCCGGGGATACGCAGTATTTT.

This clonotype was counted ten times or more. This CDR3 reads CASSPSGGSNEQFF. In DNA, the CDR3 is TGTGCCAGCAGCCCTAGCGGGGGGTCAAATGAGCAGTTCTTC. The chain links TRBV12-3 or TRBV12-4 to TRBJ2-1; TRBD2 aligns across 11 bases. CDR3 length: 14 residues. The trim removed 6 bases at V and 7 bases at J, leaving 5 bases unmatched.

This clonotype has at least ten counts. In DNA form, the CDR3 reads TGTGCCAGCAGCTTCCGGGACAGGGGGCGAGATACGCAGTATTTT. Amino acid sequence: CASSFRDRGRDTQYF. The V gene is TRBV7-8, the J gene TRBJ2-3; 12 bases agree with TRBD1. This CDR3 is built from 15 residues. With V trimmed by 3 bases and J by 5 bases, 3 bases remained unmatched. CDR1 is SGHVS and CDR2 is FQNEAQ in the germline V gene.

A note on this clonotype: This may be a read error, as it is one base from a much larger clone. J is TRBJ2-5 and V is TRBV5-1; D gene ambiguous. The CDR3 contains 13 residues. Germline loops: CDR1 SGHRS, CDR2 YFSETQ. The CDR3 spells CASSFQYQETPYF. The DNA of the CDR3 is TGCGCCAGCAGCTTTCAGTACCAAGAGACCCCGTACTTC.

The V call is TRBV20-1, the J call TRBJ1-1; D gene uncertain. V lost 5 bases to trimming and J lost 2 bases, with 15 bases between them. Germline V lookup: CDR1 DFQATT, CDR2 SNEGSKA (reference sequence). There are 14 residues in the CDR3. Here the CDR3 reads CSAPFRVDNTEAFF. The CDR3 DNA reads TGCAGTGCTCCATTCCGGGTTGATAACACTGAAGCTTTCTTT.

The table lists this clonotype with a few counts. V and J are TRBV5-1 and TRBJ2-3; D ambiguous. V dropped 0 bases and J dropped 1 base, with 9 bases sitting between them. Germline lookup yields CDR1 SGHRS and CDR2 YFSETQ. The CDR3 runs to 15 residues. DNA for the CDR3: TGCGCCAGCAGCTTGGCCTCCGCACGCACAGATACGCAGTATTTT. Encoded protein: CASSLASARTDTQYF.

This clonotype was found a few times. The chain is built from TRBV2 and TRBJ1-2; 8 nucleotides align to TRBD1. This CDR3 is 14 amino acids long. CDR1 is SNHLY, CDR2 FYNNEI, per germline. With 4 bases clipped from V and 7 bases from J, the junction kept 8 bases outside the gene matches. This CDR3 reads CASSAPPGGSGYTF. The CDR3 DNA follows: TGTGCCAGCAGTGCTCCTCCAGGGGGCTCTGGCTACACCTTC.

This clonotype showed up just a few times. Here the CDR3 reads CASSQDYGLSSYNEQFF. CDR3 DNA sequence: TGCGCCAGCAGCCAAGATTATGGGCTAAGCTCCTACAATGAGCAGTTCTTC. The V call is TRBV4-3, the J call TRBJ2-1; the D is unclear. The V and J ends lost 0 bases and 0 bases respectively, with 12 bases between them. The CDR3 sequence is 17 residues long. CDR1 is LGHNA and CDR2 is YSLEER in the germline V gene.

The V call is TRBV7-2, the J call TRBJ1-2, with 8 nucleotides matching TRBD1. The germline V gene has CDR1 SGHTA and CDR2 FQGNSA. CDR3 length: 13 residues. V lost 5 bases, J lost 9 bases, and 8 bases stayed unmatched. The CDR3 sequence is CASSKDRAASYTF. CDR3 sequence (DNA): TGTGCCAGCAGCAAGGACAGGGCCGCGAGCTACACCTTC.

The table lists this clonotype with many counts. The chain carries TRBV5-1 and TRBJ2-6; D may be TRBD1 (6 bases). The CDR3 is 18 amino acids. The germline V and J ends were trimmed by 1 base and 0 bases, with 14 bases remaining between them. Germline CDR1 reads SGHRS; CDR2 reads YFSETQ. Written as DNA, the CDR3 is TGCGCCAGCAGCTTGTATCTGACAGGAGGCTCTGGGGCCAACGTCCTGACTTTC. Residues: CASSLYLTGGSGANVLTF.

The chain couples TRBV6-2 or TRBV6-3 to TRBJ2-1; 9 bases are a match to TRBD2. CDR3 length: 17 amino acids. V was clipped by 8 bases and J by 4 bases; unmatched bases: 15. Germline CDR1 is MNHEY and CDR2 is SVGEGT. CDR3 bases: TGTGCCAGCGGCGCTAACCGAAAGCGGGGGGTATACAATGAGCAGTTCTTC. Amino acid sequence: CASGANRKRGVYNEQFF.

This clonotype was recorded a few times. The V gene is TRBV29-1, the J gene TRBJ2-1; 9 nucleotides line up with TRBD2. The length of the CDR3 is 14 residues. Germline V gene lookup returns CDR1 SQVTM and CDR2 ANQGSEA. V lost 3 bases and J lost 10; bases outside the gene matches: 10. Here the CDR3 DNA reads TGCAGCGTTGAGGGAAGCGGGGGGTTTTCGGAGCAGTTCTTC. The encoded protein is CSVEGSGGFSEQFF.